The T cell receptor (beta chain) described here comes from a study of blood T cell repertoires in COVID-19. On the study more broadly: Researchers got acute and convalescent COVID-19 samples from the United States, Italy and Spain.

The CDR3 is 15 amino acids. Trimming cost V 6 bases and J 1 base, with 12 bases left between them. CDR1 and CDR2 from the germline V gene are MNHEY and SVGEGT. TCRdb's table, derived via immunoSEQ multiplex PCR, lists solely in-frame clones and lacks some. Here the sample spans 84,000 or so clones, 85% being singletons. This chain links TRBV6-2 or TRBV6-3 with TRBJ2-2; the D gene is possibly TRBD1 (6 bases). The sample comprised peripheral blood. This clonotype was sampled from a woman in her 70s with active or convalescent COVID-19. The CDR3 nucleotides read TGTGCCAGCAGCTTAGGGGGACAGAACACCGGGGAGCTGTTTTTT. Translated: CASSLGGQNTGELFF.